Presented here are 2 T cell receptor beta chains from one specimen sequenced in a study of shared clonotypes between healthy human individuals. The protocol was immunoSEQ multiplex PCR, while the TCRdb copy is restricted to in-frame clones and leaves out a portion. The sample has about 2.1 million clones, roughly 91% seen once; the top ten hold about 1.8%. The naive CD8 fraction comprised CD45RO-negative cells positively selected for CCR7 and excluded terminally differentiated effector memory CD45RA+ cells. The sample comprised naive CD8+ T cells from PBMCs. The receptors were sampled from a man in his late teens or twenties in good health. Some clones in this sample may be carry-over from other donors' samples.

The chain is built from TRBV2 and TRBJ2-2; D might be TRBD1 or TRBD2, each matching 5 bases. Germline V gives CDR1 SNHLY, CDR2 FYNNEI. Deletions cut 11 bases from V and 6 bases from J, with 19 bases between. This CDR3 has 14 residues. Here the CDR3 DNA reads TGTGCCGCTTCGAGGGGACCTCCCGCCGGGGAGCTGTTTTTT. It translates to CAASRGPPAGELFF.

CDR3 amino acids: CAIRLSAGELFF. DNA of the CDR3: TGTGCCATCAGACTTAGTGCCGGGGAGCTGTTTTTT. This sequence joins TRBV10-3 and TRBJ2-2; the D is unclear. The CDR3 has 12 residues. CDR1 is ENHRY and CDR2 is SYGVKD in the germline V gene. V gave up 6 bases and J gave up 6 bases, with 8 bases separating them.